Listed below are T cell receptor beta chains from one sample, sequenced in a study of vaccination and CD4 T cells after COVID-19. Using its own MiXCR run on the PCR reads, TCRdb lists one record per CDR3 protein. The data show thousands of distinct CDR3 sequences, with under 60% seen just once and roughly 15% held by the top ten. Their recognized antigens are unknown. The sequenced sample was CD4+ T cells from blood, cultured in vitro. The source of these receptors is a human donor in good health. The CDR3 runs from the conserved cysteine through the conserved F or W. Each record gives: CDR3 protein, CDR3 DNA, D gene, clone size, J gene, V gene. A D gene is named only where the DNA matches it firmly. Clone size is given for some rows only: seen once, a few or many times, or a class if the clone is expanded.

CDR3 protein: CASSFSDRTGNTIYF; CDR3 DNA: TGTGCCAGCAGCTTTTCGGACAGGACGGGAAACACCATATATTTT; D gene: TRBD1; clone size: NA; J gene: TRBJ1-3; V gene: TRBV7-2
CDR3 protein: CSARQGAGEAFF; CDR3 DNA: TGCAGTGCTCGACAGGGGGCTGGTGAAGCTTTCTTT; D gene: TRBD1; clone size: few; J gene: TRBJ1-1; V gene: TRBV20-1
CDR3 protein: CASSIGQEWNQPQHF; CDR3 DNA: TGTGCCAGTAGTATCGGACAGGAATGGAATCAGCCCCAGCATTTT; D gene: TRBD1; clone size: few; J gene: TRBJ1-5; V gene: TRBV19
CDR3 protein: CSAPGQLQEDGYTF; CDR3 DNA: TGCAGTGCGCCCGGACAGCTCCAAGAGGATGGCTACACCTTC; D gene: NA; clone size: few; J gene: TRBJ1-2; V gene: TRBV20-1
CDR3 protein: CASSYPPLGHQIAGSSYNEQFF; CDR3 DNA: TGTGCCAGCAGTTACCCGCCCTTGGGACACCAAATAGCGGGTAGCTCCTACAATGAGCAGTTCTTC; D gene: NA; clone size: NA; J gene: TRBJ2-1; V gene: TRBV6-2/TRBV6-3
CDR3 protein: CASSLVWGADMNTEAFF; CDR3 DNA: TGTGCCAGCAGCTTAGTTTGGGGCGCCGACATGAACACTGAAGCTTTCTTT; D gene: NA; clone size: NA; J gene: TRBJ1-1; V gene: TRBV7-8
CDR3 protein: CASSSRTSNTDTQYF; CDR3 DNA: TGTGCCAGTAGTTCTCGGACTAGCAACACAGATACGCAGTATTTT; D gene: TRBD2; clone size: NA; J gene: TRBJ2-3; V gene: TRBV19
CDR3 protein: CASSSPGQAVGGSYGYTF; CDR3 DNA: TGTGCCAGCAGCTCTCCGGGACAGGCGGTCGGGGGAAGCTATGGCTACACCTTC; D gene: TRBD1; clone size: NA; J gene: TRBJ1-2; V gene: TRBV5-4
CDR3 protein: CASSETSGRSRSYNEQFF; CDR3 DNA: TGTGCCAGCAGCGAGACTAGCGGGAGGTCCAGGTCCTACAATGAGCAGTTCTTC; D gene: TRBD2; clone size: NA; J gene: TRBJ2-1; V gene: TRBV7-9
CDR3 protein: CASSLGGGNGYEQYF; CDR3 DNA: TGTGCCAGCAGCTTAGGAGGAGGGAATGGCTACGAGCAGTACTTC; D gene: NA; clone size: once; J gene: TRBJ2-7; V gene: TRBV11-2
CDR3 protein: CASSMRQASNTGELFF; CDR3 DNA: TGTGCCAGTAGTATGCGACAGGCCTCGAACACCGGGGAGCTGTTTTTT; D gene: NA; clone size: NA; J gene: TRBJ2-2; V gene: TRBV19
CDR3 protein: CASSYSGTAYEQYF; CDR3 DNA: TGTGCCAGCAGTTACTCGGGGACGGCCTACGAGCAGTACTTC; D gene: NA; clone size: NA; J gene: TRBJ2-7; V gene: TRBV6-5
CDR3 protein: CASSRSPSAEAFF; CDR3 DNA: TGTGCCAGCAGCAGAAGCCCCTCCGCTGAAGCTTTCTTT; D gene: NA; clone size: NA; J gene: TRBJ1-1; V gene: TRBV12-3/TRBV12-4
CDR3 protein: CSASETGRNTEAFF; CDR3 DNA: TGCAGTGCTAGTGAGACAGGGAGGAACACTGAAGCTTTCTTT; D gene: TRBD1; clone size: NA; J gene: TRBJ1-1; V gene: TRBV20-1
CDR3 protein: CASSSGGGSWTSSYNEQFF; CDR3 DNA: TGTGCCAGCAGCTCCGGGGGGGGTTCGTGGACGAGCTCCTACAATGAGCAGTTCTTC; D gene: TRBD2; clone size: few; J gene: TRBJ2-1; V gene: TRBV7-6
CDR3 protein: CASSYGQGTTIYF; CDR3 DNA: TGTGCCAGCAGTTACGGGCAGGGAACCACCATATATTTT; D gene: NA; clone size: NA; J gene: TRBJ1-3; V gene: TRBV6-5
CDR3 protein: CASSEFGGTPNTEAFF; CDR3 DNA: TGTGCCAGCAGTGAATTTGGCGGGACACCGAACACTGAAGCTTTCTTT; D gene: NA; clone size: few; J gene: TRBJ1-1; V gene: TRBV6-1
CDR3 protein: CASSIGQGGNIQYF; CDR3 DNA: TGTGCCAGCAGCATCGGACAGGGAGGAAACATTCAGTACTTC; D gene: TRBD1; clone size: once; J gene: TRBJ2-4; V gene: TRBV28
CDR3 protein: CASFRRAGWTEAFF; CDR3 DNA: TGTGCCAGTTTCAGGCGCGCGGGGTGGACTGAAGCTTTCTTT; D gene: NA; clone size: large; J gene: TRBJ1-1; V gene: TRBV19
CDR3 protein: CASSFVNPFIWGANVLTF; CDR3 DNA: TGTGCCAGCAGTTTCGTAAACCCCTTTATCTGGGGGGCCAACGTCCTGACTTTC; D gene: NA; clone size: NA; J gene: TRBJ2-6; V gene: TRBV12-3/TRBV12-4
CDR3 protein: CASSYSPPSPLHF; CDR3 DNA: TGTGCCAGCAGTTACTCGCCTCCTTCACCCCTCCACTTT; D gene: NA; clone size: NA; J gene: TRBJ1-6; V gene: TRBV6-2/TRBV6-3
CDR3 protein: CASSTSFSDTQYF; CDR3 DNA: TGTGCCAGCAGCACTAGTTTCTCAGATACGCAGTATTTT; D gene: NA; clone size: NA; J gene: TRBJ2-3; V gene: TRBV4-2
CDR3 protein: CATSRVVGSNYGYTF; CDR3 DNA: TGTGCCACCAGCAGAGTGGTGGGCAGTAACTATGGCTACACCTTC; D gene: NA; clone size: NA; J gene: TRBJ1-2; V gene: TRBV15
CDR3 protein: CASSEIQNPPFSYGYTF; CDR3 DNA: TGTGCCAGCAGTGAAATACAGAACCCCCCCTTTAGCTATGGCTACACCTTC; D gene: NA; clone size: few; J gene: TRBJ1-2; V gene: TRBV6-1
CDR3 protein: CASRPGETGELFF; CDR3 DNA: TGTGCCAGCAGACCAGGGGAAACCGGGGAGCTGTTTTTT; D gene: NA; clone size: NA; J gene: TRBJ2-2; V gene: TRBV5-4
CDR3 protein: CASSTSGAQETQYF; CDR3 DNA: TGTGCCAGCAGCACTAGCGGGGCTCAAGAGACCCAGTACTTC; D gene: TRBD2; clone size: NA; J gene: TRBJ2-5; V gene: TRBV9
CDR3 protein: CASSLWTTGVDEQYF; CDR3 DNA: TGTGCCAGCAGTTTATGGACGACAGGGGTGGACGAGCAGTACTTC; D gene: TRBD1; clone size: NA; J gene: TRBJ2-7; V gene: TRBV28
CDR3 protein: CASTDSQSHNSPLHF; CDR3 DNA: TGTGCCAGTACCGATTCGCAGTCCCATAATTCACCCCTCCACTTT; D gene: NA; clone size: NA; J gene: TRBJ1-6; V gene: TRBV19
CDR3 protein: CASSWGRRGGTTDTQYF; CDR3 DNA: TGCGCCAGCAGTTGGGGGCGTCGCGGGGGGACTACAGATACGCAGTATTTT; D gene: TRBD2; clone size: few; J gene: TRBJ2-3; V gene: TRBV10-1
CDR3 protein: CASCSLRLKPGQKNTEAFF; CDR3 DNA: TGTGCCAGCTGTTCCCTCCGGCTTAAACCGGGACAGAAGAACACTGAAGCTTTCTTT; D gene: TRBD1; clone size: NA; J gene: TRBJ1-1; V gene: TRBV28
CDR3 protein: CASSDRDPSWETQYF; CDR3 DNA: TGTGCCAGCAGTGACCGGGACCCTTCCTGGGAGACCCAGTACTTC; D gene: NA; clone size: few; J gene: TRBJ2-5; V gene: TRBV6-1
CDR3 protein: CASKGLAGERRETQYF; CDR3 DNA: TGTGCCAGCAAGGGACTAGCGGGAGAACGGCGAGAGACCCAGTACTTC; D gene: TRBD2; clone size: NA; J gene: TRBJ2-5; V gene: TRBV6-1
CDR3 protein: CASSALPDISYNEQFF; CDR3 DNA: TGTGCCAGCAGTGCCTTACCCGATATCTCCTACAATGAGCAGTTCTTC; D gene: NA; clone size: few; J gene: TRBJ2-1; V gene: TRBV27
CDR3 protein: CASSLTGGGPTNTEAFF; CDR3 DNA: TGTGCCAGCAGTTTGACAGGGGGCGGTCCGACCAACACTGAAGCTTTCTTT; D gene: TRBD1; clone size: NA; J gene: TRBJ1-1; V gene: TRBV27
CDR3 protein: CASSVAITGTVSNQPQHF; CDR3 DNA: TGTGCCAGCAGCGTGGCGATCACCGGGACCGTTAGCAATCAGCCCCAGCATTTT; D gene: NA; clone size: few; J gene: TRBJ1-5; V gene: TRBV7-2
CDR3 protein: CASSFGGTLIQYF; CDR3 DNA: TGTGCCAGCAGTTTTGGGGGGACCCTTATTCAGTACTTC; D gene: NA; clone size: NA; J gene: TRBJ2-4; V gene: TRBV12-3/TRBV12-4